Below, 2 T cell receptor beta chains from the same sample are listed, as sequenced in a study of cytotoxic CD8 clonotypes in ibrutinib-treated CLL. The data were produced by immunoSEQ multiplex PCR, yet TCRdb's version contains in-frame clones alone and is incomplete. In the table there are about 85,000 clones, 70% to 80% of which are singletons. The sample consisted of PBMCs, taken after 12 months of ibrutinib treatment. These TCRs come from a human donor with chronic lymphocytic leukemia.

CDR3 nucleotides: TGTGCCAGCAGGACGCCCGGGCAGCCCCAGCATTTT. Residues: CASRTPGQPQHF. V and J are TRBV28 and TRBJ1-5; D is uncertain. The CDR3 sequence is 12 residues long. Trimming cost V 6 bases and J 7 bases, with 10 bases left between them. Germline V gene sequence: CDR1 MDHEN, CDR2 SYDVKM.

This chain joins TRBV5-5 and TRBJ1-2; D ambiguous. The V gene's germline CDR1 is SGHKS and CDR2 YYEKEE (reference sequence). This CDR3 region has 14 residues. V lost 3 bases to trimming and J lost 0 bases, with 9 bases between them. Written as DNA, the CDR3 is TGTGCCAGCAGCTCGGGAGGAACTAACTATGGCTACACCTTC. Protein: CASSSGGTNYGYTF.